These T cell receptor beta chains were read from a single sample in a study of shared clonotypes between healthy human individuals. TCRdb's table, derived via immunoSEQ multiplex PCR, lists solely in-frame clones and lacks some. The profile shows more than 2,000,000 clones, roughly 92% of them singletons. Input material: naive CD4+ T cells sorted from blood. The source is a man between 18 and 35 years old in good health. The CDR3 runs from the conserved cysteine through the conserved F or W. The D gene is left open where the match is weak. Only some rows state a clone size, as once, few, many or a class for expanded clones.

j_call clone_size d_call v_call cdr3_nt cdr3_aa
TRBJ1-2 NA NA TRBV28 TGTGCCAGCAGTCCGTACTCGTCAGGGACCTACACCTTC CASSPYSSGTYTF
TRBJ1-6 NA NA TRBV5-6 TGTGCCAGCAGCTTGGCTTTCGGCGGTAATTCACCCCTCCACTTT CASSLAFGGNSPLHF
TRBJ2-1 NA NA TRBV11-2 TGTGCCAGCAGCCGTATATCGGGACCCACCTACAATGAGCAGTTCTTC CASSRISGPTYNEQFF
TRBJ1-1 NA NA TRBV4-3 TGCGCCAGCAGCCAAGATTATGCCCTCCAGCCGGCTTTCTTT CASSQDYALQPAFF
TRBJ2-3 NA NA TRBV7-3 TGTGCCAGCAGCTTAACGGGGGTAACCACAGATACGCAGTATTTT CASSLTGVTTDTQYF
TRBJ2-1 NA NA TRBV28 TGTGCCAGCAGCCTGGGGCGACGGGTGGTCTACAATGAGCAGTTCTTC CASSLGRRVVYNEQFF
TRBJ2-1 NA TRBD2 TRBV5-1 TGCGCCAGCAGGCGGGGGGAGAGCTCCTACAATGAGCAGTTCTTC CASRRGESSYNEQFF
TRBJ1-2 NA NA TRBV28 TGTGCCAGCAGTTATACAGGGCGCGGCTACACCTTC CASSYTGRGYTF
TRBJ1-2 NA NA TRBV4-1 TGCGCCAGCAGCCAAGAGACAGCGACCTATGGCTACACCTTC CASSQETATYGYTF
TRBJ2-2 NA NA TRBV6-6 TGTGCCAGCAGTTACTCTCCTCTGAACACCGGGGAGCTGTTTTTT CASSYSPLNTGELFF
TRBJ2-1 NA TRBD2 TRBV5-1 TGCGCCAGCAGCTTTAGCGGGACCTCCTACAATGAGCAGTTCTTC CASSFSGTSYNEQFF
TRBJ2-2 NA NA TRBV19 TGTGCCAGTAGTATAGATCCCGGGGGACGGGGCACCGGGGAGCTGTTTTTT CASSIDPGGRGTGELFF
TRBJ2-7 NA NA TRBV11-1 TGTGCCAGCGGTTTTACAGGCGAGGCTACCTACGAGCAGTACTTC CASGFTGEATYEQYF
TRBJ1-5 NA NA TRBV6-1 TGTGCCAGCAGTGAGACTTTACTAGTCAATCAGCCCCAGCATTTT CASSETLLVNQPQHF
TRBJ1-2 NA NA TRBV14 TGTGCCAGCAGCCAAGGGTACTATGGCTACACCTTC CASSQGYYGYTF
TRBJ1-4 NA NA TRBV5-1 TGCGCCAGCAGCTTGAACCAGGGAGAGACTAATGAAAAACTGTTTTTT CASSLNQGETNEKLFF
TRBJ1-2 once NA TRBV10-3 TGTGCCATCAGTGAGATCGCAGGCCCCTCTGGCTACACCTTC CAISEIAGPSGYTF
TRBJ1-2 NA NA TRBV5-8 TGTGCCAGCAGCTTGGTGGGGGGACCAAACTATGGCTACACCTTC CASSLVGGPNYGYTF
TRBJ1-1 few TRBD1 TRBV29-1 TGCAGCGTTGGACCAGGACAGGGAAACACTGAAGCTTTCTTT CSVGPGQGNTEAFF
TRBJ2-7 NA NA TRBV29-1 TGCAGCGTTGCTCAGGGATACGAGCAGTACTTC CSVAQGYEQYF
TRBJ1-2 NA NA TRBV19 TGTGCCAGTAGTATCCAGGGAATGGACTATGGCTACACCTTC CASSIQGMDYGYTF
TRBJ2-3 NA NA TRBV5-4 TGTGCCAGCAGCCCGGGGGCCGGGATGGCAGATACGCAGTATTTT CASSPGAGMADTQYF
TRBJ2-7 NA NA TRBV10-1 TGCGCCAGCAGTGAGTCGAAGGTAGGGCAGTACTTC CASSESKVGQYF
TRBJ2-6 NA TRBD1 TRBV4-3 TGCGCCAGCAGCCCCTACAGGGGTATGACTGGGGCCAACGTCCTGACTTTC CASSPYRGMTGANVLTF
TRBJ2-7 NA TRBD2 TRBV10-3 TGTGCCATCAGTGGGACTAGCGGACCCTACGAGCAGTACTTC CAISGTSGPYEQYF
TRBJ1-4 once TRBD1 TRBV6-5 TGTGCCAGCAGCGACAGGGCCCGTGAAAAACTGTTTTTT CASSDRAREKLFF
TRBJ1-5 few NA TRBV30 TGTGCCTGGAGTGGATTAGGTGGTCAGCCCCAGCATTTT CAWSGLGGQPQHF
TRBJ2-3 once TRBD1 TRBV18 TGTGCCAGCTACTCGGGACAGGGAGGCACAGATACGCAGTATTTT CASYSGQGGTDTQYF
TRBJ2-4 NA TRBD1 TRBV18 TGTGCCAGCTCATCGACTACAGGGGGTATTACTATTCAGTACTTC CASSSTTGGITIQYF
TRBJ2-5 NA NA TRBV7-9 TGTGCCAGCAGCTTAGGGCATAGTCAAGAGACCCAGTACTTC CASSLGHSQETQYF
TRBJ2-5 NA TRBD2 TRBV10-3 TGTGCCATCAGCCACCCGGCAGGAGCGGGGAGCAAACAAGAGACCCAGTACTTC CAISHPAGAGSKQETQYF
TRBJ2-7 NA TRBD1 TRBV27 TGTGCCAGCAGTCCCTCTGAGGGGGCTTACGAGCAGTACTTC CASSPSEGAYEQYF
TRBJ1-5 NA NA TRBV28 TGTGCCAGCAGTTTACCTTCGAGGCCCCAGCATTTT CASSLPSRPQHF
TRBJ2-5 NA TRBD2 TRBV2 TGTGCCAGTACCCCGGGACTAGCGGGAGAGGCCCAGTACTTC CASTPGLAGEAQYF
TRBJ1-5 NA TRBD1 TRBV2 TGTGCCAGCAGTCAAGGACAGGGCGATGGGCCCCAGCATTTT CASSQGQGDGPQHF
TRBJ1-1 NA TRBD1 TRBV5-8 TGTGCCAGCAGCTTGAGACAGGGGATACATGAAGCTTTCTTT CASSLRQGIHEAFF
TRBJ1-3 NA NA TRBV10-3 TGTGCCATCAGTCTTGGACAGAGCTCTGGAAACACCATATATTTT CAISLGQSSGNTIYF
TRBJ2-1 NA NA TRBV10-2 TGCGCCAGCAGTGAGTGGACGACCGGGAACGAGCAGTTCTTC CASSEWTTGNEQFF
TRBJ2-5 NA TRBD2 TRBV2 TGTGCCAGCGGACTAGCGGGGGGGCCGGAGACCCAGTACTTC CASGLAGGPETQYF
TRBJ2-7 NA TRBD2 TRBV7-6 TGTGCCAGCAGCTTAGCCCCGGGACTAGCGGGAGGTTCAGGATCCTACGAGCAGTACTTC CASSLAPGLAGGSGSYEQYF
TRBJ2-2 NA NA TRBV10-1 TGCGCCAGCAGTGAGGAGAGTACTGGGGAGCTGTTTTTT CASSEESTGELFF
TRBJ1-1 NA TRBD1 TRBV30 TGTGCCTGGAGTAGGGCCAGGGGGATATCCGATGATGAAGCTTTCTTT CAWSRARGISDDEAFF
TRBJ2-1 NA NA TRBV15 TGTGCCACCAGCAGAGATGACTTCTTTCGTAGCTCCTACAATGAGCAGTTCTTC CATSRDDFFRSSYNEQFF
TRBJ2-7 NA TRBD1 TRBV27 TGTGCCAGCAGTCCGACAGGGTGGCTGTACGAGCAGTACTTC CASSPTGWLYEQYF
TRBJ1-1 NA NA TRBV10-3 TGTGCCACTGCCGTGGCGGCAGAAGCTGAAGCTTTCTTT CATAVAAEAEAFF
TRBJ1-5 NA NA TRBV28 TGTGCCAGCAGTTTTCCTGGTATAGGCAATCAGCCCCAGCATTTT CASSFPGIGNQPQHF
TRBJ1-2 NA NA TRBV28 TGTGCCAGCAGTTTGGGCGGGATCGCCCTCCGTAACTATGGCTACACCTTC CASSLGGIALRNYGYTF
TRBJ2-7 NA TRBD1 TRBV19 TGTGCCAGTAGTATAGGGACAGGTGGCTCCTACGAGCAGTACTTC CASSIGTGGSYEQYF
TRBJ2-7 NA NA TRBV10-3 TGTGCCATCAGTATCTCCGGGGAGTACGAGCAGTACTTC CAISISGEYEQYF
TRBJ1-3 NA NA TRBV2 TGTGGGGCGGACGACGGTATCTCTGGAAACACCATATATTTT CGADDGISGNTIYF
TRBJ1-3 NA NA TRBV9 TGTGCCAGCAGCGCGTCGGAGACATTTGGAAACACCATATATTTT CASSASETFGNTIYF
TRBJ1-3 NA TRBD1 TRBV6-5 TGTGCCAGCAGTTCCTCCGACAGGGGGGGAAACACCATATATTTT CASSSSDRGGNTIYF
TRBJ2-2 NA NA TRBV6-6 TGTGCCAGCAGTTACTCGGGGATAAACACCGGGGAGCTGTTTTTT CASSYSGINTGELFF
TRBJ1-1 NA NA TRBV12-5 TGTGCTAGTGGTTTGGTACTCCCGGGGAGGAACACTGAAGCTTTCTTT CASGLVLPGRNTEAFF
TRBJ2-7 once NA TRBV15 TGTGCCACCAGCACTTTTCAGGGATCCGAGCAGTACTTC CATSTFQGSEQYF
TRBJ1-2 NA NA TRBV4-3 TGCGCCAGCAGCCAAGATCGGGCACCAAAGATTTATGGCTACACCTTC CASSQDRAPKIYGYTF
TRBJ2-5 once NA TRBV29-1 TGCAGCGTTGCGGGACAACTCCAAGAGACCCAGTACTTC CSVAGQLQETQYF
TRBJ2-1 once TRBD2 TRBV10-1 TGCGCCAGCAGTGAGGGGGGTAGCGGGAGAGGCTACAATGAGCAGTTCTTC CASSEGGSGRGYNEQFF
TRBJ2-7 NA NA TRBV5-1 TGCGCCAGCAGCTTAGACAGAAAATACGAGCAGTACTTC CASSLDRKYEQYF
TRBJ1-1 NA NA TRBV10-3 TGTGCCATCAGTGTAGGGCCGAACACTGAAGCTTTCTTT CAISVGPNTEAFF